This T cell receptor (beta chain) was sequenced in a study of radiation and T cells in renal cell carcinoma. Findings of the study overall: Top tumor clonotypes rose in blood 2 weeks post-radiation, then contracted.

Time point indicated: blood 4 weeks post-SBRT, at nephrectomy. Treatment defined: 15 Gy SBRT to primary tumor, nephrectomy 4 weeks later. Nephrectomy followed 15 Gy stereotactic body radiation by 4 weeks. Radiation-treated patients gave blood at baseline, week 2 and week 4. Clear cell pathology was present in this patient's renal cell carcinoma. TCRdb's table, derived via immunoSEQ multiplex PCR, lists solely in-frame clones and lacks some. The sample lists over 90,000 clones, around 80% seen once, with more than 7% in the top ten. V dropped 4 bases and J dropped 5; count of bases not matched to a gene: 9. Germline V gives CDR1 SGHAT, CDR2 FQNNGV. This CDR3 region has 15 residues. Note on this clone: The target antigen is unknown.

The TCR originated in a man in his 60s with renal cell carcinoma. Sequenced material: blood, taken from a patient whose treatment included radiotherapy and nephrectomy. The gene calls are TRBV11-2 and TRBJ2-5; 8 bases are a match to TRBD2. The CDR3 loop reads CASSWGGSGGETQYF. The CDR3 DNA reads TGTGCCAGCAGCTGGGGCGGATCGGGGGGGGAGACCCAGTACTTC.